This is a list of T cell receptor beta chains from one sample in a study of cytomegalovirus exposure and HLA in healthy donors. The assay was immunoSEQ multiplex PCR, and TCRdb's table has in-frame clones only and misses some. Among approximately 88,000 clones listed, 60% to 85% were seen once. The sequenced material came from PBMCs. These receptors all come from a man between 25 and 39 years old in good health and CMV-seropositive. The CDR3 runs from the conserved cysteine through the conserved F or W. A D gene is named only where the DNA matches it firmly. For some rows the clone size is stated as once, few or many, or as a class when expanded; others skip it.

D	J	size	V	DNA	CDR3
-	TRBJ2-3	-	TRBV27	TGTGCCAGCAGTTTATCCTCCAGGGGGGAGACGCAGTATTTT	CASSLSSRGETQYF
TRBD2	TRBJ2-2	-	TRBV11-3	TGTGCCAGCAGTCCCGGGACTAGCGGAACCGGGGAGCTGTTTTTT	CASSPGTSGTGELFF
-	TRBJ1-1	-	TRBV4-2	TGTGCCAGCAGCCAGGTAAGGGGGGGCACTGAAGCTTTCTTT	CASSQVRGGTEAFF
-	TRBJ1-5	-	TRBV6-1	TGTGCCAGCACCGGAGAAAGCCCTAATCAGCCCCAGCATTTT	CASTGESPNQPQHF
-	TRBJ1-5	few	TRBV10-2	TGCGCCAGCAGTGAGACGGACAGCCGGCCCCAGCATTTT	CASSETDSRPQHF
-	TRBJ2-2	few	TRBV10-3	TGTGCCATCCTTTCCCAGGGGTCCGGGGAGCTGTTTTTT	CAILSQGSGELFF
TRBD1	TRBJ1-6	-	TRBV11-2	TGTGCCAGCAGCCAACGGCCCCGGACAGGGGATAATTCACCCCTCCACTTT	CASSQRPRTGDNSPLHF
-	TRBJ1-2	-	TRBV30	TGTGCCTGGAGCCTCGGGGGTGGCTACACCTTC	CAWSLGGGYTF
-	TRBJ2-1	-	TRBV5-1	TGCGCCAGCAGTGGTGAAGGGGTTTTCAATGAGCAGTTCTTC	CASSGEGVFNEQFF
TRBD2	TRBJ2-2	once	TRBV9	TGTGCCAGCAGCGCTACTAGCGGGAGTGTCGGGGAGCTGTTTTTT	CASSATSGSVGELFF
-	TRBJ1-1	-	TRBV7-5	TGTGCCAGAAGCTTAGTAGCAGCTTTCTTT	CARSLVAAFF
TRBD2	TRBJ2-3	-	TRBV6-6	TGTGCCAGCCAAGCGGGAGGGCCCGCAGATACGCAGTATTTT	CASQAGGPADTQYF
-	TRBJ2-6	-	TRBV7-2	TGTGCCAGCATCCCCGGGGAGGCCAACGTCCTGACTTTC	CASIPGEANVLTF
-	TRBJ2-7	-	TRBV1	TGCACCAGCAGCCAAGGGCTAGCGGGAGACTACGAGCAGTACTTC	CTSSQGLAGDYEQYF
-	TRBJ2-5	-	TRBV29-1	TGCAGCGTTGAAGGACTCCGCGAGACCCAGTACTTC	CSVEGLRETQYF
-	TRBJ2-7	-	TRBV9	TGTGCCAGCAGCCCAGGGAACGGCATCAAGAGGGAGCAGTACTTC	CASSPGNGIKREQYF
-	TRBJ1-1	-	TRBV11-2	TGTGCCAGCAGCCACGGGACTGATGAAGCTTTCTTT	CASSHGTDEAFF
TRBD1	TRBJ1-1	-	TRBV4-1	TGCGCCAGCAGCCAAGAAGTCCGGTTTCTCCGGGACAGGGGAGAGGACACTGAAGCTTTCTTT	CASSQEVRFLRDRGEDTEAFF
-	TRBJ1-1	-	TRBV19	TGTGCCAGTAGCCACGGACAGTGGGGGAACACTGAAGCTTTCTTT	CASSHGQWGNTEAFF
TRBD1	TRBJ1-6	-	TRBV28	TGTGCCAGCAATACCGGACAGGGGGCCAATTCACCCCTCCACTTT	CASNTGQGANSPLHF
TRBD1	TRBJ2-2	few	TRBV6-1	TGTGCCAGCAGCCGGACAGGGGGCAACGGGGAGCTGTTTTTT	CASSRTGGNGELFF
TRBD1	TRBJ1-2	-	TRBV5-1	TGCGCCAGCAGCTTGGAGGGACAGGGGCATGGCTACACCTTC	CASSLEGQGHGYTF
-	TRBJ1-1	-	TRBV5-6	TGTGCCAGCACCTCGTATGACAGGAAGATTGAAGCTTTCTTT	CASTSYDRKIEAFF
TRBD2	TRBJ2-3	-	TRBV4-1	TGCGCCAGCAGCCAAGCCAGCGGGGGGAGCACAGATACGCAGTATTTT	CASSQASGGSTDTQYF
-	TRBJ2-2	-	TRBV30	TGTGCCTGGAGTTCCGGCGGGGAGCTGTTTTTT	CAWSSGGELFF
TRBD2	TRBJ2-1	-	TRBV5-1	TGCGCCAGCAGCTTGTCTGGCGGGAGGGCGGATGAGCAGTTCTTC	CASSLSGGRADEQFF
TRBD1	TRBJ1-4	-	TRBV28	TGTGCCAGCAGTTTAGGGGGACAGATTAATGAAAAACTGTTTTTT	CASSLGGQINEKLFF
TRBD2	TRBJ2-7	-	TRBV28	TGTGCCAGCAGTCAACGGACACAGACTAGCGGGAGATCGGGCGAGCAGTACTTC	CASSQRTQTSGRSGEQYF
TRBD1	TRBJ2-2	-	TRBV29-1	TGCAGCGTTGGAGACAGGGCGAACACCGGGGAGCTGTTTTTT	CSVGDRANTGELFF
-	TRBJ2-3	-	TRBV2	TGTGCCAGCCGGAGGGACGGAACGAGCACAGATACGCAGTATTTT	CASRRDGTSTDTQYF
-	TRBJ1-2	few	TRBV7-3	TGTGCCAGCAGCCAAGGTGGGAGGGGCGTCTACACCTTC	CASSQGGRGVYTF
-	TRBJ1-5	-	TRBV6-1	TGTGCCAGCAGAGCCGGGTCCATGGCCGGTCAGCCCCAGCATTTT	CASRAGSMAGQPQHF
TRBD1	TRBJ2-1	-	TRBV5-1	TGCGCCAGCAGGTTAGGGACAGGGGGCCGGAATGAGCAGTTCTTC	CASRLGTGGRNEQFF
-	TRBJ2-1	-	TRBV7-9	TGTGCCAGCAGCCCCAGGGAGCAGGGGAAATTCGGTGAGCAGTTCTTC	CASSPREQGKFGEQFF
-	TRBJ1-2	few	TRBV6-6	TGTGCCAGCAGACAGGGCCCTCGCCCCGTTGAATACGACTACACCTTC	CASRQGPRPVEYDYTF
-	TRBJ1-1	-	TRBV9	TGTGCCAGCATTGGGGGCTTGGGCACTGAAGCTTTCTTT	CASIGGLGTEAFF
TRBD2	TRBJ2-1	once	TRBV7-3	TGTGCCAGCAGCCCCTCCCCCGGGACTATACACAATGAGCAGTTCTTC	CASSPSPGTIHNEQFF
-	TRBJ1-2	-	TRBV4-2	TGTGCCAGCAGCCACCTCGAGACAGCTAACTATGGCTACACCTTC	CASSHLETANYGYTF
TRBD2	TRBJ2-7	-	TRBV30	TGTGCCTGGAGTGTACGTTCTAGCGGGAGCTACGAGCAGTACTTC	CAWSVRSSGSYEQYF
TRBD1	TRBJ1-5	-	TRBV27	TGTGCCAGCAGTTTATCAGGGGGCGATCAGCCCCAGCATTTT	CASSLSGGDQPQHF
TRBD1	TRBJ1-2	once	TRBV28	TGTGCCAGCAGTTTGTGGGACAGGGATGGCTACACCTTC	CASSLWDRDGYTF
-	TRBJ2-7	few	TRBV5-1	TGCGCCAGCGCGACCGGGACACTCGCCTACGAGCAGTACTTC	CASATGTLAYEQYF
TRBD1	TRBJ1-2	-	TRBV28	TGTGCCAGCAGTTTGGACACAGGGGGGTCTAACTATGGCTACACCTTC	CASSLDTGGSNYGYTF
-	TRBJ2-1	-	TRBV19	TGTGCCAGTAGTATCGGCCAGGGGAGCCTCTCCTCCTACAATGAGCAGTTCTTC	CASSIGQGSLSSYNEQFF
TRBD1	TRBJ2-3	-	TRBV27	TGTGCCAGCAGTTTAAGGGGACAGGGTAGTGATACGCAGTATTTT	CASSLRGQGSDTQYF
TRBD1	TRBJ2-7	many	TRBV27	TGTGCCAGCAGTTCCCGGACAGGGGCATCAGGGTACGAGCAGTACTTC	CASSSRTGASGYEQYF
-	TRBJ1-2	-	TRBV19	TGTGCCAGTAGTATTTTAAGCCCAAGTTCTTATGGCTACACCTTC	CASSILSPSSYGYTF
-	TRBJ1-2	-	TRBV23-1	TGCGCCAGCAGTCTTCGGACACCTAACTATGGCTACACCTTC	CASSLRTPNYGYTF
-	TRBJ2-5	-	TRBV30	TGTGCCTGGAGAGCAGGATTAGAAGAGACCCAGTACTTC	CAWRAGLEETQYF
-	TRBJ1-3	-	TRBV6-1	TGTGCCAGCAGTACATCCGGGGGAACTGGAAACACCATATATTTT	CASSTSGGTGNTIYF
-	TRBJ2-1	-	TRBV10-1	TGCGCCAGCAGTGACAACAGCTCCTACAATGAGCAGTTCTTC	CASSDNSSYNEQFF
-	TRBJ1-1	-	TRBV5-1	TGCGCCAGCAGCTCTCAGGGTATGAACACTGAAGCTTTCTTT	CASSSQGMNTEAFF
TRBD1	TRBJ2-2	-	TRBV7-6	TGTGCCAGCAGTTTTCCTGAGCGGCAGGGGGCTCGCCGGGACACCGGGGAGCTGTTTTTT	CASSFPERQGARRDTGELFF
TRBD1	TRBJ1-5	-	TRBV4-1	TGCGCCAGCAGCCAAGAAGGGCAGGGGGCGGCCCAGCCCCAGCATTTT	CASSQEGQGAAQPQHF
-	TRBJ1-3	once	TRBV6-1	TGTGCCTTAAAACCCGGGTTTTTCTCTGGAAACACCATATATTTT	CALKPGFFSGNTIYF
-	TRBJ2-7	-	TRBV28	TGTGCCAGCAGATTGCCAGGGAACGAGCAGTACTTC	CASRLPGNEQYF
TRBD1	TRBJ2-1	-	TRBV9	TGTGCCAGCAGCGTAGTGGACAGGGGGTTTAATGAGCAGTTCTTC	CASSVVDRGFNEQFF